This T cell receptor beta chain was captured by sequencing in a study of T cell repertoires in cytomegalovirus infection. Study overall: Selection of CMV epitopes for the study included recently identified HLA-C-restricted and well-studied HLA-B-restricted ones. Matching HLA type, along with CMV infection, was indicated by public TCR beta signatures. Study conclusions and caveats: What dominated the ex vivo response were HLA-C-restricted CMV-specific TCR beta clonotypes. Using cumulative public TCR beta family frequency, the authors identified those who carried CMV together with the relevant HLA.

Worth noting for this clonotype: The antigen remains undetermined.

Each CDR3 protein is one row after TCRdb ran MiXCR on the reads. The sample includes about 740,000 distinct CDR3 sequences, around 35% of them seen just once. This CDR3 is 17 amino acids long. V shed 4 bases and J 3 bases; nucleotides not matched to a gene: 7. Germline V gene data show CDR1 as KGHDR and CDR2 as SFDVKD. The sequences come from cultured PBMCs, collected from culture after CMV antigen stimulation. V is TRBV24-1 and J is TRBJ2-3; 12 bases are a match to TRBD2. This TCR came from a human donor in good health (CMV status not recorded). Some clones in this sample may be carry-over from other donors' samples. The DNA of the CDR3 is TGTGCCACCAGTGACCCTAGCGGGGGGGCCTTAACAGATACGCAGTATTTT. This codes for CATSDPSGGALTDTQYF.